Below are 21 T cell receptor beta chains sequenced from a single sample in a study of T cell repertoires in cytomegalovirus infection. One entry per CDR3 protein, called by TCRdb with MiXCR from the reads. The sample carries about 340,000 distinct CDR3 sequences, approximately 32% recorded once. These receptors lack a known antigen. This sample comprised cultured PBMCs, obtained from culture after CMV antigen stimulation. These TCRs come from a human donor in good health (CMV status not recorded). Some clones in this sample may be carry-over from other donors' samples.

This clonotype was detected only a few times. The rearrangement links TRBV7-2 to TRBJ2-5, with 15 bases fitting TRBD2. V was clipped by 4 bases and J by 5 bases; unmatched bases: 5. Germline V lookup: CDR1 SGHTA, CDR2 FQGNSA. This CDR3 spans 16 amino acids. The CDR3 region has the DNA TGTGCCAGCAGCTGGGGGACTAGCGGGGGGCTGGAGACCCAGTACTTC. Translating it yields CASSWGTSGGLETQYF.

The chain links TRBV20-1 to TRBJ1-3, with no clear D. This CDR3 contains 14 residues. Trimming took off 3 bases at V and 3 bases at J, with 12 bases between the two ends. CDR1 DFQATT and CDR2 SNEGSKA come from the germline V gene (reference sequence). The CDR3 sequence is CSARGMDLGNTIYF. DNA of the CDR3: TGCAGTGCTAGGGGGATGGACCTTGGAAACACCATATATTTT.

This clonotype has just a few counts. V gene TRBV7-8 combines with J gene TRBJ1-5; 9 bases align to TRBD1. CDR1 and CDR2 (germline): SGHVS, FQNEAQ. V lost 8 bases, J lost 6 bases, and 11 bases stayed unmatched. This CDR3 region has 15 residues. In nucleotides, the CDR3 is TGTGCCAGCGGCAAAGGGGACAGGGAATTTCAGCCCCAGCATTTT. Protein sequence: CASGKGDREFQPQHF.

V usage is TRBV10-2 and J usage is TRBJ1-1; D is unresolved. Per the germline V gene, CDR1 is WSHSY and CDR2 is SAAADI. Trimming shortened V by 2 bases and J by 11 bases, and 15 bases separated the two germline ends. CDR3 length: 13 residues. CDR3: CASSEPVAGLAFF. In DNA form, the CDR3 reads TGCGCCAGCAGTGAGCCCGTGGCGGGGTTGGCTTTCTTT.

CDR3 sequence: CASSLDRGPDLPQHF. In nucleotides, the CDR3 is TGTGCCAGCAGCTTAGACAGGGGCCCTGATTTGCCCCAGCATTTT. This chain uses TRBV7-2 with TRBJ1-5; 7 bases are a match to TRBD1. The germline gives CDR1 SGHTA, CDR2 FQGNSA. The J segment lost 9 bases and the V segment lost 1 base, leaving 9 bases of the junction unmatched. The CDR3 is made up of 15 amino acids.

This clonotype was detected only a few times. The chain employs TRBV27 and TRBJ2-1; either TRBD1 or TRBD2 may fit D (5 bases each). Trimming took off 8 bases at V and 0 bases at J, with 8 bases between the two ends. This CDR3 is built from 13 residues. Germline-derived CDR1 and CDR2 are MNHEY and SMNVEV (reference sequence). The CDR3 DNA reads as TGTGCCAGCGGGGGAACCTCCTACAATGAGCAGTTCTTC. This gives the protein CASGGTSYNEQFF.

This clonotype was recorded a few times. In nucleotides, the CDR3 is TGTGCCAGCAGCTTAGGTAGCGCGGGACTACAAGAGACCCAGTACTTC. Amino acid sequence: CASSLGSAGLQETQYF. The chain combines TRBV7-6 with TRBJ2-5; 7 bases align to TRBD2. CDR3 size: 16 residues. Germline values: CDR1 SGHVS, CDR2 FNYEAQ. Losses at the gene ends were 1 base for V and 2 bases for J; bases not matched to a gene: 7.

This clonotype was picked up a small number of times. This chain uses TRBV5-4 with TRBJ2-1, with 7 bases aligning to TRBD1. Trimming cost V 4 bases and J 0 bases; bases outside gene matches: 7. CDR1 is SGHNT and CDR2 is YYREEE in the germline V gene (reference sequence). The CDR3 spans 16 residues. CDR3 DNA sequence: TGTGCCAGCAGCAACCCCGGGACAGTCTCCTACAATGAGCAGTTCTTC. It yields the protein CASSNPGTVSYNEQFF.

CDR3 sequence: CASSLTITDPEAFF. The CDR3 region has the DNA TGTGCCAGCAGTTTAACCATTACCGATCCGGAGGCTTTCTTT. V usage is TRBV27 and J usage is TRBJ1-1; no clear D. Trimming shortened V by 2 bases and J by 11 bases, and 18 bases separated the two germline ends. This CDR3 comprises 14 residues. CDR1 is MNHEY, CDR2 SMNVEV, per germline (reference sequence).

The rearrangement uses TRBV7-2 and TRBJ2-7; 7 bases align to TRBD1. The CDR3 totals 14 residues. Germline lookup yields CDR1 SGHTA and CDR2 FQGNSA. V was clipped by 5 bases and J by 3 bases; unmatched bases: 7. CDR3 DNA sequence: TGTGCCAGCAGCACCCGGGACAGCTTCTACGAGCAGTACTTC. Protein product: CASSTRDSFYEQYF. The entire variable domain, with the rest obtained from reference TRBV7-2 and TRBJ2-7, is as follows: GAGVSQSPSNKVTEKGKDVELRCDPISGHTALYWYRQSLGQGLEFLIYFQGNSAPDKSGLPSDRFSAERTGGSVSTLTIQRTQQEDSAVYLCASSTRDSFYEQYFGPGTRLTVT.

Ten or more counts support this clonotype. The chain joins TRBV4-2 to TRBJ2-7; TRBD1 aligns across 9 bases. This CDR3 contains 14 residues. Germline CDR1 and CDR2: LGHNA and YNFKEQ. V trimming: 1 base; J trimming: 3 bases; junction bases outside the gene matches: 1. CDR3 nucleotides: TGTGCCAGCAGCCAAGGACAGGGGGACTACGAGCAGTACTTC. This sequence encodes CASSQGQGDYEQYF.

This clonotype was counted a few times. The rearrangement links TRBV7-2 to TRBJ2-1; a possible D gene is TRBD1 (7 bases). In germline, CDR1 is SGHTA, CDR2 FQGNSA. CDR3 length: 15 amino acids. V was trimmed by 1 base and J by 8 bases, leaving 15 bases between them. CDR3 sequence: CASSLEGGGGHEQFF. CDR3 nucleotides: TGTGCCAGCAGCTTAGAAGGAGGGGGCGGCCATGAGCAGTTCTTC.

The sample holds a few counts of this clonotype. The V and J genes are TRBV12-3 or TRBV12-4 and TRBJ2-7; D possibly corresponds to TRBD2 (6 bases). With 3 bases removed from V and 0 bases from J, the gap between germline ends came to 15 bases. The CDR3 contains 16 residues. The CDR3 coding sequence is TGTGCCAGCAGTTTTAGGAGCGGGCAGAGCTCCTACGAGCAGTACTTC. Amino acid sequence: CASSFRSGQSSYEQYF.

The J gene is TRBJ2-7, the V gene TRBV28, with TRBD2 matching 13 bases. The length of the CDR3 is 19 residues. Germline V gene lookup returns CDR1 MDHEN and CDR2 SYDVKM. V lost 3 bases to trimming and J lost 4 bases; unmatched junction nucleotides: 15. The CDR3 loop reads CASSFPSRRTSGSKYEQYF. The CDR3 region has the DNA TGTGCCAGCAGTTTTCCTAGTCGTAGGACTAGCGGGAGCAAATACGAGCAGTACTTC. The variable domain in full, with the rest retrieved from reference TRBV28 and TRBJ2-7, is DVKVTQSSRYLVKRTGEKVFLECVQDMDHENMFWYRQDPGLGLRLIYFSYDVKMKEKGDIPEGYSVSREKKERFSLILESASTNQTSMYLCASSFPSRRTSGSKYEQYFGPGTRLTVT.

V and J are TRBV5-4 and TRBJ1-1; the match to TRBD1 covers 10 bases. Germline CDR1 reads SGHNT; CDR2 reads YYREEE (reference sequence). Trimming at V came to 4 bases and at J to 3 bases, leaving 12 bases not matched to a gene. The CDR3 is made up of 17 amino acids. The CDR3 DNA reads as TGTGCCAGCAGCGCTGGACAGGGGGTGGGAGTAGACACTGAAGCTTTCTTT. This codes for CASSAGQGVGVDTEAFF.

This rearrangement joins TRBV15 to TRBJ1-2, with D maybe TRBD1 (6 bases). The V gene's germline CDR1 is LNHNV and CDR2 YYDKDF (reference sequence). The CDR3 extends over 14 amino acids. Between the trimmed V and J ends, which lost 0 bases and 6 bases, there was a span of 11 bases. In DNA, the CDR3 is TGTGCCACCAGCAGAGAGACAGGTTACCATGGCTACACCTTC. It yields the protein CATSRETGYHGYTF.

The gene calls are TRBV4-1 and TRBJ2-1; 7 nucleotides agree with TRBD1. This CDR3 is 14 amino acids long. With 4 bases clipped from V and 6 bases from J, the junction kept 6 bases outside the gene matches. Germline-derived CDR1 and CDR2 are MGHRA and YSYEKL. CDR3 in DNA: TGCGCCAGCAGCCGTCCACAGGGGCGCAATGAGCAGTTCTTC. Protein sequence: CASSRPQGRNEQFF.

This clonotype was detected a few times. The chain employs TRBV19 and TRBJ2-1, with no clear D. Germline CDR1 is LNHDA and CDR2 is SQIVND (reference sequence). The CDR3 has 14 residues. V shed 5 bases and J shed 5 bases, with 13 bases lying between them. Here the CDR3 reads CASSARVTDNEQFF. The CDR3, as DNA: TGTGCCAGTAGTGCCCGGGTGACTGACAATGAGCAGTTCTTC.

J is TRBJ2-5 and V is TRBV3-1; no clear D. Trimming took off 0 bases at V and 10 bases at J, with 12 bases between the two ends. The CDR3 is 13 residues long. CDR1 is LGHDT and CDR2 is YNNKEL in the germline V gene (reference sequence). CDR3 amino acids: CASSQDRGWDQYF. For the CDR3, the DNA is TGTGCCAGCAGCCAAGATCGCGGATGGGACCAGTACTTC.

CDR3 sequence reads: CASSLGTSGDYEQYF. The CDR3 DNA reads TGTGCCAGCAGTTTAGGGACTAGCGGGGACTACGAGCAGTACTTC. This sequence joins TRBV27 and TRBJ2-7; 13 bases fit TRBD2. The ends lost 2 bases at V and 3 bases at J; junction bases unmatched: 1. The CDR3 totals 15 residues. Germline V gives CDR1 MNHEY, CDR2 SMNVEV (reference sequence).

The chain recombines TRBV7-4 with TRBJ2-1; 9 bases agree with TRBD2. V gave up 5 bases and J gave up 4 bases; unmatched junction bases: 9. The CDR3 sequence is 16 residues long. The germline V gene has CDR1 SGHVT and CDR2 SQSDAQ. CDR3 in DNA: TGTGCCAGCAGCGGTAGCGGGAGCCTATTTTACAATGAGCAGTTCTTC. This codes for CASSGSGSLFYNEQFF.